This TCR beta chain was sequenced during a study of T cells in Graves' hyperthyroidism and ophthalmopathy. Overall study findings and caveats: Ophthalmopathy and stable hyperthyroidism were separated by a 13 V-J model.

Together with thyroid ultrasound, orbital computed tomography, serum thyroxine and TRAb, clinical symptoms were used for diagnoses. CDR1 MNHEY and CDR2 SVGEGT come from the germline V gene. The CDR3 spans 11 residues. The V end was cut by 4 bases, the J end by 6 bases, with 7 bases between. Points on this clonotype: The antigen is not known.

Template material for amplifying TCR beta CDR3 regions consisted of RNA transcripts. First-round RT-PCR targeting the TCR CDR3 was performed with the HTBI primer set. TCRdb used MiXCR to reprocess the multiplex PCR reads, holding one entry per CDR3 protein. The repertoire has over 250,000 distinct CDR3 sequences, roughly 13% of them found once; the top ten carry 34%. The rearrangement uses TRBV6-2 or TRBV6-3 and TRBJ2-7; D tentatively fits TRBD1 or TRBD2 (5 bases each). Sample: blood. The TCR comes from a woman aged 40 to 50 with Graves' ophthalmopathy. In nucleotides, the CDR3 is TGTGCCAGCAGTTCGGGACGCGAGCAGTACTTC. Translating gives CASSSGREQYF.